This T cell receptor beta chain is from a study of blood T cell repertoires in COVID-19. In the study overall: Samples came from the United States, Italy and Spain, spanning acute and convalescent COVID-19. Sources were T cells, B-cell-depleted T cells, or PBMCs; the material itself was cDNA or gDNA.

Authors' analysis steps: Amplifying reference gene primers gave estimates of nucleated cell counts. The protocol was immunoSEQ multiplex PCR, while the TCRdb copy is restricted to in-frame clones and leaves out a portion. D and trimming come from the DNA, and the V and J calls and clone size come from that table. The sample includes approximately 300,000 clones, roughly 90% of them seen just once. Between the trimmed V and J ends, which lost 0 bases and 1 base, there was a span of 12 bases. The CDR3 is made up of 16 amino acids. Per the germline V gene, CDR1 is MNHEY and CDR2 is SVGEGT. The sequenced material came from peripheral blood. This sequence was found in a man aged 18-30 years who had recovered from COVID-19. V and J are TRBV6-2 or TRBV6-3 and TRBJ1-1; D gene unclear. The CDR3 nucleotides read TGTGCCAGCAGTTACTCGAGGCCCCCAGAGAACACTGAAGCTTTCTTT. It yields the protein CASSYSRPPENTEAFF.